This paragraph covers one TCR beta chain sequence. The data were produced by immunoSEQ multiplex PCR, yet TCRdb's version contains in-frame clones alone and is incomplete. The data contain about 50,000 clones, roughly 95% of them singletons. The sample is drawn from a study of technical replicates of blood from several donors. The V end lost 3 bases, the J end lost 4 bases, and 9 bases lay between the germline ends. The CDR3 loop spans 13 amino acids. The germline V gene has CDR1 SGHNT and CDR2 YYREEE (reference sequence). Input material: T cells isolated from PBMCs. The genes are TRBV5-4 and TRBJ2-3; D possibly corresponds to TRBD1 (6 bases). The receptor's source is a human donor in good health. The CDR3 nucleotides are TGTGCCAGCAGCTCACAGGGACCAGATACGCAGTATTTT. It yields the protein CASSSQGPDTQYF.